Given below is one T cell receptor beta chain in context. Its matching antigen is unknown. These data originate in a study of cytomegalovirus exposure and HLA in healthy donors. Study-level results: In a later analysis, TCR beta V- and J-gene trimming showed a link to a missense DCLRE1C variant. The authors listed about 170 TCR beta chains as cytomegalovirus-associated.

Primers: 60 Vbeta forward and 13 Jbeta reverse. Generated by immunoSEQ multiplex PCR, the TCRdb table keeps only in-frame clones and is missing some. This table holds around 150,000 clones, about three fifths found once. This receptor was taken from a male donor in good health and CMV-seronegative. Specimen: PBMCs.

This CDR3 reads CASNSGTGGLKQYF. In DNA, the CDR3 is TGTGCCAGCAACTCCGGGACAGGGGGCCTTAAGCAGTACTTC. The chain uses TRBV6-5 and TRBJ2-7, with TRBD1 matching 12 bases. The CDR3 covers 14 residues. Germline CDR1 reads MNHEY; CDR2 reads SVGAGI. The junction had 9 bases not matched to a gene; V was cut back by 7 bases and J by 8 bases.